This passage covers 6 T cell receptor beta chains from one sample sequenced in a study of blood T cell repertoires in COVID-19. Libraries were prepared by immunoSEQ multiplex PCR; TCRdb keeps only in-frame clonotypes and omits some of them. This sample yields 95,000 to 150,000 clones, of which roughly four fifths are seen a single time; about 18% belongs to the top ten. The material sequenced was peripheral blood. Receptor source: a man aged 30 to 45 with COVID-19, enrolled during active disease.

The CDR3 spells CASGQGARQPQHF. The CDR3 DNA sequence: TGTGCCAGCGGACAGGGGGCAAGGCAGCCCCAGCATTTT. The chain recombines TRBV28 with TRBJ1-5; 11 bases match TRBD1. This CDR3 has 13 amino acids. V lost 8 bases and J lost 7; bases outside the gene matches: 4. Looked up from germline, CDR1 is MDHEN and CDR2 is SYDVKM.

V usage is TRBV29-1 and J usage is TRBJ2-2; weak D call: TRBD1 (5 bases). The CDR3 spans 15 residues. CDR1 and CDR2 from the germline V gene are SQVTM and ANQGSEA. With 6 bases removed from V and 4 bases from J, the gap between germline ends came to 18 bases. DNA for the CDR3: TGCAGCGTACGCCCAGGGTCGGCAACCACCGGGGAGCTGTTTTTT. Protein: CSVRPGSATTGELFF.

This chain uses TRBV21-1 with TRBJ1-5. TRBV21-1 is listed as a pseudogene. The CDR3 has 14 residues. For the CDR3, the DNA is TGTGCCAGCAGCAAAGTTGCGAGGGTGAAGCCCCAGCATTTT. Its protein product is CASSKVARVKPQHF.

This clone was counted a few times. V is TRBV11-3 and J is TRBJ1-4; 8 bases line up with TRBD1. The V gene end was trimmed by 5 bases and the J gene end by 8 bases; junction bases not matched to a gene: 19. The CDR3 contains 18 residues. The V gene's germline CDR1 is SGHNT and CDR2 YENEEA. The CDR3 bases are TGTGCCAGCAGCCTGAGGACAGGGTTCTTAGTTTCGGGAGAAAAACTGTTTTTT. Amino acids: CASSLRTGFLVSGEKLFF. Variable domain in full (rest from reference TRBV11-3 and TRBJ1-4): EAGVVQSPRYKIIEKKQPVAFWCNPISGHNTLYWYLQNLGQGPELLIRYENEEAVDDSQLPKDRFSAERLKGVDSTLKIQPAELGDSAVYLCASSLRTGFLVSGEKLFFGSGTQLSVL.

Here the CDR3 reads CASRRWTGTSGTGELFF. The CDR3, as DNA: TGTGCCAGCAGGCGCTGGACCGGGACTAGCGGGACCGGGGAGCTGTTTTTT. The chain carries TRBV2 and TRBJ2-2; 12 nucleotides agree with TRBD2. CDR3 length: 17 residues. J lost 5 bases, V lost 6 bases, and 10 bases had no gene match. Per the germline V gene, CDR1 is SNHLY and CDR2 is FYNNEI.

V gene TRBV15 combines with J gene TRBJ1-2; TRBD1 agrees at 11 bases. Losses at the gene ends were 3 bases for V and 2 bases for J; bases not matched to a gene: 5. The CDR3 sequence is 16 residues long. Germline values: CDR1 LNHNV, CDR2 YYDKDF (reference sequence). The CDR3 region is CATSRQDRGRNYGYTF. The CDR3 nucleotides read TGTGCCACCAGCAGGCAGGACAGGGGGCGAAACTATGGCTACACCTTC.